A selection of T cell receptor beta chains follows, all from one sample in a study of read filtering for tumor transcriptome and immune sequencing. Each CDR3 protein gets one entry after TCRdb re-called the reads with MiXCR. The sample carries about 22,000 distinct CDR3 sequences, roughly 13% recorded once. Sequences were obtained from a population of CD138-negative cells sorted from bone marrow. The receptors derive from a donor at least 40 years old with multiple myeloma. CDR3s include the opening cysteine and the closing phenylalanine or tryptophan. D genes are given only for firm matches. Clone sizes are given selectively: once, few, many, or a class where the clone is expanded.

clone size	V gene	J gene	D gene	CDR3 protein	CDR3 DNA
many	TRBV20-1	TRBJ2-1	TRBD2	CSAREGLAGPSYNEQFF	TGCAGTGCTAGAGAGGGACTAGCGGGACCTTCCTACAATGAGCAGTTCTTC
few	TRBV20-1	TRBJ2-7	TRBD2	CSARDQAGAGEQYF	TGCAGTGCTAGAGATCAAGCGGGAGCAGGGGAGCAGTACTTC
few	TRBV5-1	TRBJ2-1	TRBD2	CASRGGTSVDNEQFF	TGCGCCAGCAGAGGGGGGACTAGCGTAGACAATGAGCAGTTCTTC
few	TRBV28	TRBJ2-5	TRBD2	CASSFSIAGAGETQYF	TGTGCCAGCAGTTTCTCGATAGCGGGAGCGGGGGAGACCCAGTACTTC
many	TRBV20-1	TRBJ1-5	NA	CSAQGDPNQPQHF	TGCAGTGCCCAAGGGGACCCGAATCAGCCCCAGCATTTT
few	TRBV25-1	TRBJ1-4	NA	CASIDSSGEKRFF	TGTGCCAGCATCGACAGCTCGGGTGAAAAACGGTTTTTT
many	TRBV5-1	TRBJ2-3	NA	CASSQDGTDTQYF	TGCGCCAGCAGCCAGGACGGCACAGATACGCAGTATTTT
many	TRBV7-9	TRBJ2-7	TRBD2	CASSLSAGVYEQYF	TGTGCCAGCAGCTTATCCGCGGGAGTCTACGAGCAGTACTTC
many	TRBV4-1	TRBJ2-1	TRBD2	CASSPRQGGNEQFF	TGCGCCAGCAGCCCGAGGCAGGGAGGGAATGAGCAGTTCTTC
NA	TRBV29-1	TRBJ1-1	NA	CSVGRGLGEAFF	TGCAGCGTTGGTAGGGGGTTGGGTGAAGCTTTCTTT
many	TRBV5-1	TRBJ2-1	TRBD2	CASSLEREGGNEQFF	TGCGCCAGCAGCTTGGAGCGGGAGGGCGGCAATGAGCAGTTCTTC
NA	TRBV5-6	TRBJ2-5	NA	CASSQQGRQETQYF	TGTGCCAGCAGCCAACAGGGTCGGCAAGAGACCCAGTACTTC
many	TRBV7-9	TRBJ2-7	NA	CASSFAAGSYEQYF	TGTGCCAGCAGCTTTGCAGCGGGCTCCTACGAGCAGTACTTC
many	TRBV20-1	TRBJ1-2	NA	CQPRDYGYTF	TGCCAACCGAGGGACTATGGCTACACCTTC
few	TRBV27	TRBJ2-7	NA	CASSLRGLVYEQYF	TGTGCCAGCAGCCTACGAGGGTTAGTCTACGAGCAGTACTTC
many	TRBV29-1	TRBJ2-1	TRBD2	CSVGLGARKNEQFF	TGCAGCGTCGGACTAGGGGCGAGGAAAAATGAGCAGTTCTTC
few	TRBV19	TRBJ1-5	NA	CASSEGQLNQPQHF	TGTGCCAGTAGTGAGGGTCAGCTCAATCAGCCCCAGCATTTT
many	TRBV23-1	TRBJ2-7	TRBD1	CASSQSERVGQGDEQYF	TGCGCCAGCAGTCAATCGGAAAGAGTGGGACAGGGCGACGAGCAGTACTTC
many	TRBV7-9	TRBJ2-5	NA	CASSSKLVRETQYF	TGTGCCAGCAGCTCCAAACTAGTTCGCGAGACCCAGTACTTC
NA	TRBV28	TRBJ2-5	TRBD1	CASTLPGQGASQYF	TGTGCCAGCACCCTACCGGGACAGGGGGCCTCCCAGTACTTC
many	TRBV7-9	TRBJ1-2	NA	CATTYGYTF	TGTGCCACCACATATGGCTACACCTTC
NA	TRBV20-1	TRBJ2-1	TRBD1	CSARDDRGALSYNEQFF	TGCAGTGCTAGAGATGACAGGGGGGCGTTATCCTACAATGAGCAGTTCTTC
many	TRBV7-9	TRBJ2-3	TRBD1	CASSFPAATGTDTQYF	TGTGCCAGCAGCTTTCCCGCAGCGACAGGGACAGATACGCAGTATTTT
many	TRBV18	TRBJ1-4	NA	CASSQGSPNEKLFF	TGTGCCAGCTCACAGGGAAGTCCTAATGAAAAACTGTTTTTT
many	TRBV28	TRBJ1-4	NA	CASSFREKLFF	TGTGCCAGCAGTTTCAGAGAAAAACTGTTTTTT
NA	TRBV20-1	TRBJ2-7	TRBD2	CSAAPGLVAEQYF	TGCAGTGCCGCGCCCGGACTAGTTGCCGAGCAGTACTTC
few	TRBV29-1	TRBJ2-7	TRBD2	CSVLGGTSGCEQYF	TGCAGCGTCCTGGGGGGGACTAGCGGCTGCGAGCAGTACTTC
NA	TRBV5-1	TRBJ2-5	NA	CARSYSGETQYF	TGCGCCAGAAGCTATTCGGGAGAGACCCAGTACTTC
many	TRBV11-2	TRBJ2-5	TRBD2	CASSSGLAEETQYF	TGTGCCAGCAGCTCGGGACTAGCCGAAGAGACCCAGTACTTC
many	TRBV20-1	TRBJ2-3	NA	CSARDGGGAGDTQYF	TGCAGTGCTAGAGATGGAGGGGGGGCGGGGGATACGCAGTATTTT
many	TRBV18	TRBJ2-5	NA	CASSPRNNQETQYF	TGTGCCAGCTCACCACGCAATAACCAAGAGACCCAGTACTTC
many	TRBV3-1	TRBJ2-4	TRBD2	CASRDTTSGENIQYF	TGTGCCAGCAGGGATACGACTAGCGGGGAAAACATTCAGTACTTC
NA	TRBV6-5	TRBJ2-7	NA	CASGTRDTSYVQYF	TGTGCCAGCGGTACCCGGGACACCTCCTACGTGCAGTACTTC
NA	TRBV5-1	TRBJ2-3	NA	CASRREGFGTDTQYF	TGCGCCAGCCGCCGCGAGGGGTTTGGCACAGATACGCAGTATTTT
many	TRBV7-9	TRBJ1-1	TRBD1	CASSPGQTNTEAFF	TGTGCCAGCAGCCCGGGACAGACTAACACTGAAGCTTTCTTT
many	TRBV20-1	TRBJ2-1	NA	CSARVPDSVYYNEQFF	TGCAGTGCTAGAGTGCCCGACTCCGTGTACTACAATGAGCAGTTCTTC
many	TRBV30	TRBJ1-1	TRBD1	CAWSGGQITLEAFF	TGTGCCTGGAGTGGGGGACAGATAACACTAGAAGCTTTCTTT
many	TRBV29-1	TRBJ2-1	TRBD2	CSGTLADHNEQFF	TGCAGCGGGACTCTAGCGGACCACAATGAGCAGTTCTTC
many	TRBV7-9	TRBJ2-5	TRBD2	CASSLGGRLAEGTQYF	TGTGCCAGCAGCTTAGGCGGCAGACTAGCAGAAGGGACCCAGTACTTC
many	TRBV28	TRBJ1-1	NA	CASSPTRGTTEAFF	TGTGCCAGCAGTCCCACCCGGGGGACCACTGAAGCTTTCTTT
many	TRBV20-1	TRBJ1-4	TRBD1	CSARDRQTGGFEKLFF	TGCAGTGCTAGAGATCGTCAAACAGGGGGATTCGAAAAACTGTTTTTT
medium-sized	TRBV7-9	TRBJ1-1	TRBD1	CAGLSGGNTEAFF	TGTGCCGGGTTATCAGGGGGGAACACTGAAGCTTTCTTT
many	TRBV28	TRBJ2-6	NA	CASSVLSGANVLTF	TGTGCCAGCAGCGTCCTCTCTGGGGCCAACGTCCTGACTTTC
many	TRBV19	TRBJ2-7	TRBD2	CASSDSGLADYEQYF	TGTGCCAGTAGCGATTCTGGACTAGCGGACTACGAGCAGTACTTC
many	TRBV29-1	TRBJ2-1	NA	CSVEIWESHYNDQFF	TGCAGCGTTGAAATTTGGGAGAGTCACTACAATGATCAGTTCTTC
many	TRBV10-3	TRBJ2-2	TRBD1	CAIGSGTDTGELFF	TGTGCCATCGGGTCAGGGACAGACACCGGGGAGCTGTTTTTT
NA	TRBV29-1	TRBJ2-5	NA	CSGGEETQYF	TGCAGCGGTGGGGAGGAGACCCAGTACTTC
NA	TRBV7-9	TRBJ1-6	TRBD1	CASSLATGGNSPLHF	TGTGCCAGCAGCTTAGCGACAGGGGGTAATTCACCCCTCCACTTT
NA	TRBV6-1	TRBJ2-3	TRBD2	CASSPFGGSGRDTQYF	TGTGCCAGCAGCCCCTTTGGTGGTAGCGGGAGGGATACGCAGTATTTT
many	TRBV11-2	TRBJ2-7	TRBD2	CASSLELGLAGGRPYEQYF	TGTGCCAGCAGCTTAGAGCTAGGACTAGCGGGAGGGAGGCCCTACGAGCAGTACTTC
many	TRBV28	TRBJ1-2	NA	CASSPGGVSGYTF	TGTGCCAGCAGTCCGGGGGGAGTTTCTGGCTACACCTTC
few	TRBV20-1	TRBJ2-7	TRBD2	CSARESSGRAYEQYF	TGCAGTGCTCGAGAAAGTAGCGGGAGGGCCTACGAGCAGTACTTC
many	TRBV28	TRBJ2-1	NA	CASSPPWEYNEQFF	TGTGCCAGCAGCCCTCCCTGGGAATACAATGAGCAGTTCTTC
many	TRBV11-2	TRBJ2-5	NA	CASSTGLVRETQYF	TGTGCCAGCAGCACGGGATTGGTGAGGGAGACCCAGTACTTC